A single sample is the source of the 32 T cell receptor beta chains below, sequenced in a study of Tregs in tolerant kidney transplant recipients. Profiled with immunoSEQ multiplex PCR; TCRdb holds only in-frame clones, not every one. The top ten hold approximately 0.34% of the sample, which has 110,000 or so clones, almost 90% seen once. The input for sequencing was CD4+ T cells from blood, taken before the transplant. The receptors shown here come from a human donor who received a combined kidney and bone marrow transplant.

The rearrangement joins TRBV5-8 to TRBJ2-3, with D tentatively TRBD2 (6 bases). The CDR3 loop spans 15 amino acids. The V end was cut by 4 bases, the J end by 4 bases, with 16 bases between. CDR1 SGHTS and CDR2 YDEGEE come from the germline V gene. This chain's CDR3 is CASSARGGVADTQYF. CDR3 DNA sequence: TGTGCCAGCAGCGCTCGGGGCGGGGTTGCAGATACGCAGTATTTT.

V is TRBV11-3 and J is TRBJ1-1; possible D gene TRBD1, 6 bases. CDR1 is SGHNT, CDR2 YENEEA, per germline. This CDR3 contains 16 residues. Trimming stripped 5 bases from V and 1 base from J, with 17 bases between. DNA for the CDR3: TGTGCCAGCAGCCCCGGGGTCGGGGGGGCGAACACTGAAGCTTTCTTT. Translated: CASSPGVGGANTEAFF.

The rearrangement joins TRBV7-9 to TRBJ2-5; the match to TRBD1 covers 12 bases. The CDR3 has 15 residues. The V segment lost 5 bases and the J segment 4 bases; nucleotides outside the gene matches: 5. Germline V gene data show CDR1 as SEHNR and CDR2 as FQNEAQ (reference sequence). In nucleotides, the CDR3 is TGTGCCAGCAGCCCGGGACAGGGGGCCCCAGAGACCCAGTACTTC. It yields the protein CASSPGQGAPETQYF. Supplemented by reference TRBV7-9 and TRBJ2-5, the full variable domain reads DTGVSQNPRHKITKRGQNVTFRCDPISEHNRLYWYRQTLGQGPEFLTYFQNEAQLEKSRLLSDRFSAERPKGSFSTLEIQRTEQGDSAMYLCASSPGQGAPETQYFGPGTRLLVL.

In nucleotides, the CDR3 is TGTGCCAGCAGTTCCGGCAGGGGTCTGGTGGGCACTGAAGCTTTCTTT. Its protein product is CASSSGRGLVGTEAFF. The chain links TRBV5-4 to TRBJ1-1, with a possible D match to TRBD1 (6 bases). The CDR3 extends over 16 amino acids. Germline V gene lookup returns CDR1 SGHNT and CDR2 YYREEE (reference sequence). V lost 5 bases, J lost 4 bases, and 21 bases lay in between.

This clone has only a few counts. The chain carries TRBV15 and TRBJ2-2; D remains unclear. Germline lookup yields CDR1 LNHNV and CDR2 YYDKDF (reference sequence). The CDR3 totals 13 residues. Trimming cost V 6 bases and J 4 bases, with 9 bases left between them. CDR3 sequence reads: CATSPIGTGELFF. CDR3 DNA: TGTGCCACCAGTCCGATCGGCACCGGGGAGCTGTTTTTT. Combining the CDR3 with reference TRBV15 and TRBJ2-2 gives the whole variable domain DAMVIQNPRYQVTQFGKPVTLSCSQTLNHNVMYWYQQKSSQAPKLLFHYYDKDFNNEADTPDNFQSRRPNTSFCFLDIRSPGLGDTAMYLCATSPIGTGELFFGEGSRLTVL.

The chain recombines TRBV15 with TRBJ2-1; 10 bases fit TRBD2. V was clipped by 7 bases and J by 6 bases; unmatched bases: 9. CDR3 size: 15 residues. The V gene's germline CDR1 is LNHNV and CDR2 YYDKDF (reference sequence). CDR3 DNA: TGTGCCACCACCAAGGAGCGGGAGGGCTTCAATGAGCAGTTCTTC. Protein product: CATTKEREGFNEQFF.

The genes are TRBV10-3 and TRBJ2-7, with 11 bases identical to TRBD1. The CDR3 totals 15 residues. Per germline, CDR1 ENHRY and CDR2 SYGVKD. V was clipped by 5 bases and J by 4 bases; unmatched bases: 7. The CDR3 protein is CAISLTGTGGYEQYF. Here the CDR3 DNA reads TGTGCCATCAGTCTTACCGGGACAGGGGGTTACGAGCAGTACTTC.

This clone was recorded only once. The chain carries TRBV4-2 and TRBJ2-7, with 8 bases aligning to TRBD2. Germline trimming cut 0 bases from V and 0 bases from J; bases unmatched to any gene: 7. The germline V gene encodes CDR1 LGHNA and CDR2 YNFKEQ. The CDR3 length is 17 residues. This CDR3 reads CASSQEGSGGSSYEQYF. DNA for the CDR3: TGTGCCAGCAGCCAAGAAGGAAGCGGGGGAAGCTCCTACGAGCAGTACTTC.

The chain employs TRBV6-5 and TRBJ1-2; D is uncertain. There are 11 residues in the CDR3. The V gene's germline CDR1 is MNHEY and CDR2 SVGAGI. The V and J ends lost 8 bases and 1 base respectively, with 5 bases between them. CDR3 nucleotide sequence: TGTGCCAGCGGCCGTAACTATGGCTACACCTTC. As protein: CASGRNYGYTF.

V gene TRBV11-2 combines with J gene TRBJ1-2; unclear D gene. The CDR3 is made up of 14 amino acids. Germline V gene data show CDR1 as SGHAT and CDR2 as FQNNGV. Trimming pared 2 bases from V and 4 bases from J, leaving 11 bases between. Here the CDR3 reads CASSLPLLSYGYTF. Written as DNA, the CDR3 is TGTGCCAGCAGCTTACCACTCCTATCCTATGGCTACACCTTC.

The CDR3 nucleotides are TGTGCCAGCGGGACTAGCTACGAGCAGTACTTC. It is translated as CASGTSYEQYF. This sequence joins TRBV7-9 and TRBJ2-7; 8 positions match TRBD2. The germline V gene encodes CDR1 SEHNR and CDR2 FQNEAQ (reference sequence). V was clipped by 8 bases and J by 3 bases; unmatched bases: 0. This CDR3 is built from 11 residues.

This chain connects TRBV27 to TRBJ2-7, with D possibly TRBD2 on 6 matching bases. V lost 8 bases and J 0 bases, leaving 17 bases between the germline ends. This CDR3 has 15 residues. Germline-derived CDR1 and CDR2 are MNHEY and SMNVEV (reference sequence). CDR3 nucleotide sequence: TGTGCCAGCGGGGTCGGTAGCGGACTCTCCTACGAGCAGTACTTC. Its protein is CASGVGSGLSYEQYF.

The V gene is TRBV5-1, the J gene TRBJ1-2, with D unclear. There are 14 residues in the CDR3. The ends were cut back, 3 bases at V and 8 bases at J, with 17 bases in the middle. Germline V gene lookup returns CDR1 SGHRS and CDR2 YFSETQ. The CDR3, as DNA: TGCGCCAGCAGCTCGGACGGAGGGAACCTAGGCTACACCTTC. Translating it yields CASSSDGGNLGYTF.

The chain carries TRBV10-3 and TRBJ2-1, with D maybe TRBD1 (5 bases). The CDR3 totals 16 residues. CDR1 ENHRY and CDR2 SYGVKD come from the germline V gene. V was trimmed by 4 bases and J by 5 bases, leaving 18 bases between them. DNA for the CDR3: TGTGCCATCAGTGGGCGACCAGGGAACACAAACAATGAGCAGTTCTTC. This encodes CAISGRPGNTNNEQFF.

The CDR3 coding sequence is TGTGCCAGCAGCGTCGGACAGGGGTACGGCGAGCAGTACTTC. It codes for CASSVGQGYGEQYF. The chain employs TRBV5-8 and TRBJ2-7, with 9 bases aligning to TRBD1. Unmatched junction bases numbered 8, after V lost 4 bases and J lost 6 bases. CDR1 and CDR2 from the germline V gene are SGHTS and YDEGEE. CDR3 length: 14 amino acids.

This chain links TRBV29-1 with TRBJ1-1; D perhaps matches TRBD1 (6 bases). The CDR3 sequence is 12 residues long. Germline V lookup: CDR1 SQVTM, CDR2 ANQGSEA. Trimming pared 4 bases from V and 1 base from J, leaving 7 bases between. In nucleotides, the CDR3 is TGCAGCGTTGGAGGGGGGAACACTGAAGCTTTCTTT. As protein: CSVGGGNTEAFF.

This chain connects TRBV20-1 to TRBJ2-7; unclear D gene. The germline V gene has CDR1 DFQATT and CDR2 SNEGSKA (reference sequence). The CDR3 is made up of 10 amino acids. Trimming took off 7 bases at V and 6 bases at J, with 10 bases between the two ends. The CDR3 loop reads CSGDMGEQYF. In nucleotides, the CDR3 is TGCAGTGGAGACATGGGCGAGCAGTACTTC.

V is TRBV5-5 and J is TRBJ2-2; 10 positions agree with TRBD2. Germline CDR1 is SGHKS and CDR2 is YYEKEE (reference sequence). V was pared by 2 bases and J by 6 bases, with 4 bases of the junction left unmatched. This CDR3 is 15 amino acids long. CDR3 loop: CASSFLLAGAGELFF. The CDR3 region has the DNA TGTGCCAGCAGCTTCTTGCTAGCGGGGGCCGGGGAGCTGTTTTTT.

CDR3 sequence: CASKPQGAITEAFF. CDR3 nucleotides: TGTGCCAGTAAACCGCAGGGGGCGATCACTGAAGCTTTCTTT. V usage is TRBV19 and J usage is TRBJ1-1, with 8 bases lining up with TRBD1. CDR3 length: 14 residues. Per the germline V gene, CDR1 is LNHDA and CDR2 is SQIVND (reference sequence). The V and J ends lost 7 bases and 4 bases, in that order; junction bases with no gene match: 8.

The J gene is TRBJ2-3, the V gene TRBV14; TRBD1 matches at 9 bases. Looked up from germline, CDR1 is SGHDN and CDR2 is FVKESK. Trimming removed 8 bases from V and 8 bases from J; junction bases left unmatched: 8. The CDR3 is made up of 13 amino acids. The CDR3 protein is CASGTGRLATQYF. The CDR3 DNA reads as TGTGCCAGCGGGACAGGGAGGTTAGCTACGCAGTATTTT. The complete variable domain, with remaining parts taken from reference TRBV14 and TRBJ2-3, reads EAGVTQFPSHSVIEKGQTVTLRCDPISGHDNLYWYRRVMGKEIKFLLHFVKESKQDESGMPNNRFLAERTGGTYSTLKVQPAELEDSGVYFCASGTGRLATQYFGPGTRLTVL.

V gene TRBV14 combines with J gene TRBJ1-1; D is ambiguous. Germline V gene lookup returns CDR1 SGHDN and CDR2 FVKESK. The CDR3 spans 14 residues. Trimming took off 7 bases at V and 2 bases at J, with 14 bases between the two ends. The CDR3 protein is CASTAGSGNTEAFF. Written as DNA, the CDR3 is TGTGCCAGCACCGCAGGATCTGGTAACACTGAAGCTTTCTTT.

This chain links TRBV28 with TRBJ2-7; TRBD1 aligns across 8 bases. CDR1 MDHEN and CDR2 SYDVKM come from the germline V gene. V lost 5 bases, J lost 0 bases, and 9 bases stayed unmatched. CDR3 length: 16 amino acids. The CDR3: CASSHLDRASSYEQYF. The DNA of the CDR3 is TGTGCCAGCAGTCACTTGGACAGGGCGAGCTCCTACGAGCAGTACTTC. The complete variable domain, with remaining parts taken from reference TRBV28 and TRBJ2-7, reads DVKVTQSSRYLVKRTGEKVFLECVQDMDHENMFWYRQDPGLGLRLIYFSYDVKMKEKGDIPEGYSVSREKKERFSLILESASTNQTSMYLCASSHLDRASSYEQYFGPGTRLTVT.

The chain employs TRBV5-1 and TRBJ2-3; 7 nucleotides align to TRBD2. This CDR3 region has 17 residues. Germline CDR1 reads SGHRS; CDR2 reads YFSETQ. V lost 0 bases and J lost 3; bases outside the gene matches: 10. The CDR3 nucleotides read TGCGCCAGCAGCTTGGCGTCTAGCGGATGGGGGACAGATACGCAGTATTTT. Its translation is CASSLASSGWGTDTQYF. Supplemented by reference TRBV5-1 and TRBJ2-3, the full variable domain reads KAGVTQTPRYLIKTRGQQVTLSCSPISGHRSVSWYQQTPGQGLQFLFEYFSETQRNKGNFPGRFSGRQFSNSRSEMNVSTLELGDSALYLCASSLASSGWGTDTQYFGPGTRLTVL.

The chain recombines TRBV28 with TRBJ2-7; maybe TRBD1 (7 bases). CDR3 length: 16 residues. Germline CDR1 is MDHEN and CDR2 is SYDVKM. V was shortened by 5 bases and J by 4 bases, with 21 bases between the two germline ends. The CDR3 region has the DNA TGTGCCAGCAGTCTCGGCGGAGGGGGCGGGCTATACGAGCAGTACTTC. It codes for CASSLGGGGGLYEQYF. The full variable domain, rest sourced from reference TRBV28 and TRBJ2-7, is DVKVTQSSRYLVKRTGEKVFLECVQDMDHENMFWYRQDPGLGLRLIYFSYDVKMKEKGDIPEGYSVSREKKERFSLILESASTNQTSMYLCASSLGGGGGLYEQYFGPGTRLTVT.

This clone was observed a single time. The chain carries TRBV5-1 and TRBJ2-3; D is uncertain. Germline V lookup: CDR1 SGHRS, CDR2 YFSETQ. Trimming pared 5 bases from V and 5 bases from J, leaving 9 bases between. The CDR3 runs to 12 residues. In DNA, the CDR3 is TGCGCCAGCAGTTCTCCTTTAGATACGCAGTATTTT. It encodes CASSSPLDTQYF. Filled out from reference TRBV5-1 and TRBJ2-3, the complete variable domain reads KAGVTQTPRYLIKTRGQQVTLSCSPISGHRSVSWYQQTPGQGLQFLFEYFSETQRNKGNFPGRFSGRQFSNSRSEMNVSTLELGDSALYLCASSSPLDTQYFGPGTRLTVL.

A remark on this clone: One junction end disagrees with the germline gene, perhaps due to a read error. V gene TRBV6-6 combines with J gene TRBJ2-7; D is unclear. This CDR3 has 10 residues. CDR1 is MNHNY and CDR2 is SVGAGI in the germline V gene (reference sequence). The CDR3: CASSLDTVVF. The CDR3 DNA reads TGTGCCAGCAGCCTTGACACCGTCGTGTTC.

The rearrangement links TRBV7-9 to TRBJ1-2; D is unresolved. V lost 5 bases and J lost 0, with 13 bases in between. CDR3 length: 15 amino acids. Germline V lookup: CDR1 SEHNR, CDR2 FQNEAQ (reference sequence). The CDR3 spells CASSGGPPPNYGYTF. Written as DNA, the CDR3 is TGTGCCAGCAGCGGCGGGCCACCTCCTAACTATGGCTACACCTTC.

This clone has just one count. The rearrangement joins TRBV20-1 to TRBJ2-4, with D possibly being TRBD1 (6 bases). The germline gives CDR1 DFQATT, CDR2 SNEGSKA (reference sequence). V shed 6 bases and J shed 6 bases, with 9 bases lying between them. The CDR3 runs 11 residues. Written as DNA, the CDR3 is TGCAGTGCACCGGACAGAAACATTCAGTACTTC. Amino acids: CSAPDRNIQYF.

The chain is built from TRBV2 and TRBJ1-5; D is unclear. The CDR3 contains 17 residues. V lost 4 bases and J 3 bases, leaving 19 bases between the germline ends. CDR1 and CDR2 (germline): SNHLY, FYNNEI. The DNA of the CDR3 is TGTGCCAGCAGTGCGGGTCCGGACCGCGGGGACAATCAGCCCCAGCATTTT. This sequence encodes CASSAGPDRGDNQPQHF. The complete variable domain, with remaining parts taken from reference TRBV2 and TRBJ1-5, reads EPEVTQTPSHQVTQMGQEVILRCVPISNHLYFYWYRQILGQKVEFLVSFYNNEISEKSEIFDDQFSVERPDGSNFTLKIRSTKLEDSAMYFCASSAGPDRGDNQPQHFGDGTRLSIL.

Points on this clone: Other nucleotide sequences in the sample specify the same CDR3. The chain combines TRBV5-1 with TRBJ2-3; TRBD2 aligns across 7 bases. V was clipped by 0 bases and J by 1 base; unmatched bases: 2. Germline V CDR1 and CDR2: SGHRS, YFSETQ. The CDR3 covers 15 residues. CDR3 protein: CASSLVLAGTDTQYF. CDR3 sequence (DNA): TGCGCCAGCAGCTTGGTTCTAGCGGGCACAGATACGCAGTATTTT.

The rearrangement joins TRBV30 to TRBJ2-3; the match to TRBD2 covers 7 bases. V lost 8 bases, J lost 4 bases, and 12 bases stayed unmatched. CDR3 size: 14 residues. The germline CDR1 and CDR2 sequences are GTSNPN and SVGIG (reference sequence). CDR3 bases: TGTGCCCGCGCCGCACGGGGAGGGGCAGATACGCAGTATTTT. It translates to CARAARGGADTQYF.

V gene TRBV5-1 combines with J gene TRBJ1-4; D remains ambiguous. The CDR3 contains 15 residues. Trimming shortened V by 4 bases and J by 0 bases, and 10 bases separated the two germline ends. CDR1 SGHRS and CDR2 YFSETQ come from the germline V gene. The DNA for the CDR3 is TGCGCCAGCAGCCTACTCGGGGCAACTAATGAAAAACTGTTTTTT. Encoded protein: CASSLLGATNEKLFF.